One T cell receptor (beta chain) is described in this entry. This CDR3 contains 12 residues. Germline V CDR1 and CDR2: SNHLY, FYNNEI. V gave up 7 bases and J gave up 11 bases, with 15 bases separating them. The data stem from a study of cytomegalovirus exposure and HLA in healthy donors. The PCR used 60 Vbeta and 13 Jbeta primers. Measured with immunoSEQ multiplex PCR; TCRdb has only the in-frame clones, and not every one. This sample has 100,000 or so clones, with approximately 57% found just once. The chain carries TRBV2 and TRBJ1-5; D gene unclear. Material: PBMCs. The clonotype was recovered from a woman between 25 and 40 years old in good health and CMV-seronegative. The CDR3 DNA reads TGTGCCAGCATCTCGTGGCAAGGAGCCCAGCATTTT. Its translation is CASISWQGAQHF.